This passage covers 27 T cell receptor beta chains from one sample sequenced in a study of blood T cells in healthy people across ages. Sample-barcoded 5' priming and a J-beta primer mix drove a second PCR of about 6 to 12 cycles. TCRdb called the 5' RACE reads again in MiXCR, with one record for every CDR3 protein. This table has approximately 820,000 distinct CDR3 sequences, 40% to 50% appearing once. Material: blood. The receptor source for this set is a man aged 55 to 70 in good health.

A few counts support this clonotype. The chain carries TRBV15 and TRBJ2-1; 12 nucleotides match TRBD2. V lost 2 bases to trimming and J lost 8 bases; unmatched junction nucleotides: 4. The CDR3 is 15 residues long. Germline CDR1 reads LNHNV; CDR2 reads YYDKDF (reference sequence). CDR3 nucleotide sequence: TGTGCCACCAGCAGACCTAGCGGGGGGGCCTATGAGCAGTTCTTC. It encodes CATSRPSGGAYEQFF.

This chain uses TRBV7-9 with TRBJ1-2, with TRBD1 identical over 8 bases. The germline CDR1 and CDR2 sequences are SEHNR and FQNEAQ (reference sequence). Trimming took 5 bases from V and 7 from J; bases not matched to a gene: 9. The CDR3 has 14 amino acids. CDR3 sequence (DNA): TGTGCCAGCAGCCCGGGCAGGGGGCTGTCTGGCTACACCTTC. It specifies CASSPGRGLSGYTF.

This clonotype came up a few times. The chain employs TRBV20-1 and TRBJ1-1, with 9 positions matching TRBD1. The CDR3 is made up of 15 amino acids. The trim removed 3 bases at V and 5 bases at J, leaving 10 bases unmatched. Germline assignment: CDR1 DFQATT and CDR2 SNEGSKA (reference sequence). The CDR3 loop is CSASPLQGAQTEAFF. The CDR3, as DNA: TGCAGTGCTAGTCCCTTACAGGGGGCGCAAACTGAAGCTTTCTTT.

The rearrangement uses TRBV4-3 and TRBJ2-1, with 9 positions matching TRBD2. Germline values: CDR1 LGHNA, CDR2 YSLEER. The CDR3 runs 18 residues. V was clipped by 0 bases and J by 1 base; unmatched bases: 7. CDR3 sequence: CASSQDPSGVGSYNEQFF. The CDR3 DNA follows: TGCGCCAGCAGCCAAGATCCTAGCGGGGTAGGGTCCTACAATGAGCAGTTCTTC.

The V and J genes are TRBV14 and TRBJ2-2, with no clear D. V shed 4 bases and J shed 5 bases, with 14 bases lying between them. The CDR3 length is 15 residues. Germline V CDR1 and CDR2: SGHDN, FVKESK. DNA for the CDR3: TGTGCCAGCAGCCCCAATTTCTTCCAGACCGGGGAGCTGTTTTTT. Translated, it gives CASSPNFFQTGELFF. The whole variable domain, filled in from reference TRBV14 and TRBJ2-2, reads EAGVTQFPSHSVIEKGQTVTLRCDPISGHDNLYWYRRVMGKEIKFLLHFVKESKQDESGMPNNRFLAERTGGTYSTLKVQPAELEDSGVYFCASSPNFFQTGELFFGEGSRLTVL.

This chain joins TRBV7-9 and TRBJ2-7; 7 bases fit TRBD2. The germline V gene has CDR1 SEHNR and CDR2 FQNEAQ (reference sequence). The junction had 4 bases not matched to a gene; V was cut back by 5 bases and J by 3 bases. The CDR3 is 13 residues long. DNA for the CDR3: TGTGCCAGCAGCCGGGGGGTCTACTACGAGCAGTACTTC. Translating gives CASSRGVYYEQYF.

This clonotype was counted a single time. This may come from a read error, since a much larger clone is one base off. J is TRBJ2-4 and V is TRBV7-4; TRBD2 is a possible D gene (5 bases). The DNA end favors TRBJ2-7, so the J call may be wrong. CDR1 SGHVT and CDR2 SQSDAQ come from the germline V gene. CDR3 length equals 14 residues. The CDR3: CDSSPPAGKYEQYF. The CDR3 DNA follows: TGTGACAGCAGCCCCCCCGCCGGGAAATACGAGCAGTACTTC.

This clonotype was seen a few times. The chain employs TRBV21-1 and TRBJ2-1. TRBV21-1 is a recognized pseudogene. The CDR3 covers 16 residues. CDR3 region: CASSKGREFSYNEQFF. CDR3 coding DNA: TGTGCCAGCAGCAAAGGAAGAGAGTTCTCCTACAATGAGCAGTTCTTC.

The chain has TRBV5-6 and TRBJ2-5, with TRBD1 identical over 11 bases. The V gene's germline CDR1 is SGHDT and CDR2 YYEEEE. The CDR3 spans 16 residues. The junction had 8 bases not matched to a gene; V was cut back by 4 bases and J by 3 bases. The CDR3 loop reads CASSILGTGGKETQYF. The CDR3 region has the DNA TGTGCCAGCAGCATACTAGGGACAGGGGGGAAAGAGACCCAGTACTTC. Full variable domain (missing parts from reference TRBV5-6 and TRBJ2-5): DAGVTQSPTHLIKTRGQQVTLRCSPKSGHDTVSWYQQALGQGPQFIFQYYEEEERQRGNFPDRFSGHQFPNYSSELNVNALLLGDSALYLCASSILGTGGKETQYFGPGTRLLVL.

This rearrangement joins TRBV5-1 to TRBJ1-1; D is possibly TRBD1 (5 bases). The germline V gene encodes CDR1 SGHRS and CDR2 YFSETQ. V lost 2 bases to trimming and J lost 0 bases, with 11 bases between them. CDR3 length: 15 residues. The CDR3 DNA is TGCGCCAGCAGCTTAACCGGGACGGTGAACACTGAAGCTTTCTTT. Its protein is CASSLTGTVNTEAFF.

A note on this clonotype: This could be a read error, since a much larger clone is one nucleotide away. V and J are TRBV6-2 or TRBV6-3 and TRBJ2-5, with 8 nucleotides matching TRBD2. The CDR3 length is 17 residues. The ends lost 7 bases at V and 11 bases at J; junction bases unmatched: 24. Germline V CDR1 and CDR2: MNHEY, SVGEGT. This CDR3 reads CASKGGAGADTHNEQYF. The CDR3 DNA reads TGTGCCAGCAAGGGGGGAGCGGGGGCCGATACCCACAATGAGCAGTACTTC.

The chain uses TRBV5-1 and TRBJ2-3; TRBD1 is a possible D gene (5 bases). CDR1 and CDR2 (germline): SGHRS, YFSETQ. The ends were cut back, 0 bases at V and 2 bases at J, with 13 bases in the middle. The CDR3 extends over 16 amino acids. CDR3 nucleotides: TGCGCCAGCAGCTTGGAGGCCATGGGGCCCACAGATACGCAGTATTTT. Translated, it gives CASSLEAMGPTDTQYF.

This clonotype showed up just a few times. V and J are TRBV5-1 and TRBJ2-1; D ambiguous. V dropped 4 bases and J dropped 6 bases, with 8 bases sitting between them. The CDR3 is 12 residues long. Germline loops: CDR1 SGHRS, CDR2 YFSETQ. CDR3 amino acids: CASSQTTNEQFF. The DNA of the CDR3 is TGCGCCAGCAGCCAGACGACCAATGAGCAGTTCTTC.

DNA for the CDR3: TGTGCCAGCAGTCCCAGGGCGTCCGGGGAGCTGTTTTTT. Translating it yields CASSPRASGELFF. The chain employs TRBV12-3 or TRBV12-4 and TRBJ2-2; tentatively, D is TRBD1 (5 bases). The CDR3 contains 13 residues. With 5 bases removed from V and 6 bases from J, the gap between germline ends came to 10 bases.

This clonotype showed up just a few times. The V and J genes are TRBV7-2 and TRBJ1-2; the match to TRBD1 covers 8 bases. V lost 6 bases to trimming and J lost 0 bases; unmatched junction nucleotides: 6. Per germline, CDR1 SGHTA and CDR2 FQGNSA. The CDR3 loop spans 15 amino acids. The CDR3 sequence: CASRTGQGPNYGYTF. The CDR3 DNA sequence: TGTGCCAGCAGAACCGGACAGGGACCTAACTATGGCTACACCTTC.

The rearrangement links TRBV20-1 to TRBJ2-7, with 9 bases matching TRBD2. Germline V lookup: CDR1 DFQATT, CDR2 SNEGSKA (reference sequence). Germline trimming cut 6 bases from V and 0 bases from J; bases unmatched to any gene: 9. The CDR3 is 15 residues long. As DNA, the CDR3 is TGCAGTGCGATGCTGAGCGGGGGGAACTCCTACGAGCAGTACTTC. Protein: CSAMLSGGNSYEQYF.

The V call is TRBV10-1, the J call TRBJ2-1, with 9 bases identical to TRBD2. The CDR3 consists of 18 residues. The trim removed 3 bases at V and 8 bases at J, leaving 17 bases unmatched. The germline gives CDR1 WNHNN, CDR2 SYGVQD (reference sequence). CDR3 bases: TGCGCCAGCAGTGAAAAAATAAGGGTGTCTAGCGGGGTCCATGAGCAGTTCTTC. Amino acid sequence: CASSEKIRVSSGVHEQFF.

As concerns this clonotype: The junction differs from germline at one of its ends, possibly a read error. The chain recombines TRBV5-1 with TRBJ2-7; the D is unclear. The CDR3 loop spans 13 amino acids. Germline V gene sequence: CDR1 SGHRS, CDR2 YFSETQ. CDR3 nucleotides: TGCGCCAGCAGCTTGGACACAGCCTACGGGCAGTACTTC. Its translation: CASSLDTAYGQYF.

This chain uses TRBV11-3 with TRBJ2-7, with 9 nucleotides matching TRBD2. The J call may be faulty, since TRBJ2-5 better matches the DNA end. The length of the CDR3 is 15 residues. Germline V gene data show CDR1 as SGHNT and CDR2 as YENEEA. CDR3 nucleotide sequence: TGTGCCAGCAGCTTTTTTGCGGGGGGGCTTGAGACCCAGTACTTC. Residues: CASSFFAGGLETQYF.

This rearrangement joins TRBV20-1 to TRBJ2-3; perhaps TRBD2 as D (6 bases). Germline V gives CDR1 DFQATT, CDR2 SNEGSKA (reference sequence). This CDR3 is 14 amino acids long. V was clipped by 0 bases and J by 6 bases, with 13 bases between them. CDR3 nucleotide sequence: TGCAGTGCTAGAGATGCGGGGATGGGGGATACGCAGTATTTT. Translation: CSARDAGMGDTQYF.

This chain joins TRBV4-1 and TRBJ2-5; 7 nucleotides line up with TRBD1. The end of the DNA aligns better with TRBJ2-1, so the J call may be wrong. Germline CDR1 and CDR2: MGHRA and YSYEKL. The CDR3 sequence is 16 residues long. CDR3 DNA: TGCGCCAGCAGCCAAGAATCTCCGGGACAGCAAGAGACCCAGTTCTTC. Protein: CASSQESPGQQETQFF.

The sample holds a few counts of this clonotype. The chain recombines TRBV24-1 with TRBJ2-3; D unresolved. CDR3 size: 16 residues. Germline CDR1 and CDR2: KGHDR and SFDVKD. Trimming cost V 3 bases and J 5 bases, with 17 bases left between them. The CDR3 DNA sequence: TGTGCCACCAGTGATAGCAGTGGATGGGGATTAGATACGCAGTATTTT. Protein product: CATSDSSGWGLDTQYF.

This clonotype has more than one count but fewer than ten. The V gene is TRBV12-3 or TRBV12-4, the J gene TRBJ2-1; no firm D call. This CDR3 is built from 13 residues. The V end lost 3 bases, the J end lost 7 bases, and 10 bases lay between the germline ends. CDR3 sequence: CASSFGPLNEQFF. The CDR3 DNA reads TGTGCCAGCAGTTTCGGGCCCCTAAATGAGCAGTTCTTC.

This clonotype was detected only a few times. The chain combines TRBV5-1 with TRBJ2-5; D not certain. The CDR3 loop spans 13 amino acids. CDR1 is SGHRS, CDR2 YFSETQ, per germline. Trimming removed 2 bases from V and 2 bases from J, with 7 bases in between. The CDR3 region has the DNA TGCGCCAGCAGCTTCACAGAACAAGAGACCCAGTACTTC. Translating gives CASSFTEQETQYF.

The V call is TRBV7-2, the J call TRBJ2-1; 9 nucleotides align to TRBD1. Germline V lookup: CDR1 SGHTA, CDR2 FQGNSA. The V and J ends lost 5 bases and 7 bases, in that order; junction bases with no gene match: 9. The CDR3 covers 15 residues. The CDR3 is CASSPGQGRWNEQFF. In DNA, the CDR3 is TGTGCCAGCAGCCCGGGACAGGGACGGTGGAATGAGCAGTTCTTC.

In regard to this clonotype: This may arise from a read error, as a much more abundant clone is one base away. The chain recombines TRBV9 with TRBJ1-2; a weak D match, TRBD1 (5 bases). The V end was cut by 3 bases, the J end by 3 bases, with 9 bases between. This CDR3 contains 13 residues. Germline lookup yields CDR1 SGDLS and CDR2 YYNGEE. CDR3 nucleotide sequence: TGTGCCAGCAGCGGAGGAGGGGACTATGGCTACACCTTC. Amino acids: CASSGGGDYGYTF.

The chain links TRBV7-8 to TRBJ1-5; D may be TRBD1 (5 bases). The ends were cut back, 5 bases at V and 0 bases at J, with 11 bases in the middle. Germline V gives CDR1 SGHVS, CDR2 FQNEAQ. This CDR3 region has 15 residues. CDR3 sequence reads: CASSGWQGSNQPQHF. DNA of the CDR3: TGTGCCAGCAGCGGATGGCAGGGTAGCAATCAGCCCCAGCATTTT.